This T cell receptor beta chain was recovered during a study of spatial heterogeneity in lung cancer. The CDR3 is 18 amino acids. The J segment lost 5 bases and the V segment lost 7 bases, leaving 13 bases of the junction unmatched. Germline assignment: CDR1 WSHSY and CDR2 SAAADI. One entry per CDR3 protein, called by TCRdb with MiXCR from the 5' RACE reads. This table holds roughly 40,000 distinct CDR3 sequences, under 7.5% found once. Time point of the sample: sample taken at primary tumor resection. A few counts support this clonotype. The chain is built from TRBV10-2 and TRBJ2-3; 15 positions agree with TRBD2. Source: PBMCs, taken at surgery. This receptor was identified in a female donor with early-stage non-small cell lung cancer. This CDR3 is CASTGLAGGTRTGDTQYF. The CDR3 DNA reads TGCGCCAGCACGGGACTAGCGGGGGGCACTCGTACCGGAGATACGCAGTATTTT.